This TCR beta chain originates from a study of CXCR4 blockade with PD-1 therapy in pancreatic cancer. Regarding the study as a whole: Without paired alpha-beta data, shared specificity of dominant clones is unconfirmed. Tumors were clonally expanded, mean roughly 0.15 versus 0.05 in healthy blood. Frequent tumor clones were encoded by many distinct rearrangements, suggesting shared antigens.

Patients who provided the archived tumor blocks had not received neoadjuvant therapy before surgery. Per the germline V gene, CDR1 is MNHEY and CDR2 is SMNVEV (reference sequence). The length of the CDR3 is 18 residues. V lost 6 bases to trimming and J lost 1 base; unmatched junction nucleotides: 17. This clone was found a few times. Its antigen is undetermined. Libraries were prepared by immunoSEQ multiplex PCR; TCRdb keeps only in-frame clonotypes and omits some of them. Among 5,600 or so clones, 48% were seen once, and the ten largest hold around 8.4%. The sequence was collected from a human donor with pancreatic ductal adenocarcinoma. This chain connects TRBV27 to TRBJ1-1; 7 nucleotides line up with TRBD1. The sequenced material came from tumor tissue. Written as DNA, the CDR3 is TGTGCCAGCAGATACAGGGGCCTAACATACGGGGGGAACACTGAAGCTTTCTTT. Translating gives CASRYRGLTYGGNTEAFF.